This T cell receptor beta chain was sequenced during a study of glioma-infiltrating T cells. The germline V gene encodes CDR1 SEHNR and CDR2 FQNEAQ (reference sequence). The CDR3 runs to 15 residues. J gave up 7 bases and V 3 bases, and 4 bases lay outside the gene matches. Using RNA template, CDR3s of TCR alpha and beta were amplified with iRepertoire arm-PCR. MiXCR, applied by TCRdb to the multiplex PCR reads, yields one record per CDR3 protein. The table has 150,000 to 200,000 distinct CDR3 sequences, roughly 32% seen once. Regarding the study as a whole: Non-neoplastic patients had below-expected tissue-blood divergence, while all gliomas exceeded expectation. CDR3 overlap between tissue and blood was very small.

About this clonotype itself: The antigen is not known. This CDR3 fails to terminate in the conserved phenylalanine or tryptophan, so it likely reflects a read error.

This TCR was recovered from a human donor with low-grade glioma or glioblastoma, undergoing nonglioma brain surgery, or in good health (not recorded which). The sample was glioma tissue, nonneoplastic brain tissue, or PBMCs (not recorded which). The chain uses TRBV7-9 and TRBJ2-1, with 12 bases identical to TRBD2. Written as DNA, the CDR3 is TGTGCCAGCAGCTTGCTAGCGGGAGGGCCGAATGAGCAGTTCTTA. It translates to CASSLLAGGPNEQFL.